The 9 T cell receptor beta chains given below trace back to one sample, sequenced in a study of blood T cell repertoires in COVID-19 (dated by TCRdb to between 2020 and 2021). The method behind the library was the immunoSEQ multiplex PCR assay. TCRdb stores this immuneACCESS table with in-frame sequences only. Part of the clones is absent; in the studies checked, under half of the shortfall reflects unresolved V genes, and no reason is known for the rest. The sample table records 270,000 or so clones; about 87% of these occur just once. About 4% of the sample lies in the top ten. The sample consisted of PBMCs or T cells enriched from blood (not recorded which). Source of these receptors: a woman aged 25 to 39 with acute COVID-19.

CDR3 in DNA: TGTGCCAGCAGCCGGACCGGGACTGCGGGGGAGCAGTACTTC. The encoded protein is CASSRTGTAGEQYF. V is TRBV5-5 and J is TRBJ2-7, with D maybe TRBD2 (6 bases). This CDR3 has 14 amino acids. Trimming took off 4 bases at V and 7 bases at J, with 18 bases between the two ends. Germline V gene data show CDR1 as SGHKS and CDR2 as YYEKEE (reference sequence).

The chain links TRBV7-8 to TRBJ2-1; weak D call: TRBD2 (6 bases). Germline CDR1 is SGHVS and CDR2 is FQNEAQ. The CDR3 has 14 residues. Trimming took off 0 bases at V and 9 bases at J, with 12 bases between the two ends. This CDR3 is CASSLAGGGFEQFF. The CDR3 bases are TGTGCCAGCAGCTTAGCCGGGGGAGGCTTTGAGCAGTTCTTC.

As DNA, the CDR3 is TGTGCCGGAGGGACGGACTTCGCTACGAGGCAGTACTTC. Protein product: CAGGTDFATRQYF. V is TRBV30 and J is TRBJ2-7; weak D call: TRBD2 (6 bases). The CDR3 loop spans 13 amino acids. Germline CDR1 GTSNPN, CDR2 SVGIG (reference sequence). The ends were cut back, 8 bases at V and 9 bases at J, with 23 bases in the middle.

V and J are TRBV7-3 and TRBJ2-3; 7 bases fit TRBD1. The CDR3 has 16 amino acids. Trimming took 5 bases from V and 0 from J; bases not matched to a gene: 8. Germline CDR1 is SGHTA and CDR2 is FQGTGA. Here the CDR3 DNA reads TGTGCCAGCAGCCTATCACCGGGACAGAGCACAGATACGCAGTATTTT. This translates into CASSLSPGQSTDTQYF.

The chain has TRBV2 and TRBJ1-3; a weak D match, TRBD1 (5 bases). V was pared by 3 bases and J by 0 bases, with 9 bases between. From germline, CDR1 is SNHLY and CDR2 FYNNEI. The CDR3 has 15 residues. In nucleotides, the CDR3 is TGTGCCAGCAGTGATCGGGGGGTCTCTGGAAACACCATATATTTT. Translation: CASSDRGVSGNTIYF.

The chain couples TRBV24-1 to TRBJ2-5; tentatively, D is TRBD2 (6 bases). The CDR3 sequence is 15 residues long. V shed 7 bases and J shed 0 bases, with 14 bases lying between them. Germline CDR1 KGHDR, CDR2 SFDVKD. CDR3 protein: CATSPGTAYQETQYF. The CDR3 DNA follows: TGTGCCACCAGCCCCGGGACTGCGTACCAAGAGACCCAGTACTTC.

The V and J genes are TRBV11-3 and TRBJ2-2; TRBD2 matches at 8 bases. Germline V lookup: CDR1 SGHNT, CDR2 YENEEA. With V trimmed by 4 bases and J by 4 bases, 8 bases remained unmatched. CDR3 length equals 16 residues. CDR3 DNA sequence: TGTGCCAGCAGCTCGAGCGGGAGTTCGGGCACCGGGGAGCTGTTTTTT. Encoded protein: CASSSSGSSGTGELFF.

This clone was detected a few times. This chain uses TRBV11-2 with TRBJ2-7; weak D call: TRBD2 (5 bases). The CDR3 sequence is 16 residues long. Trimming took 1 base from V and 3 from J, leaving 16 bases between them. CDR1 SGHAT and CDR2 FQNNGV come from the germline V gene. The CDR3 nucleotides are TGTGCCAGCAGCTTAGGGGCCGGTCGGAGGAACTACGAGCAGTACTTC. It specifies CASSLGAGRRNYEQYF.

This clone was seen once. V is TRBV24-1 and J is TRBJ2-3, with D possibly TRBD2 on 5 matching bases. CDR1 KGHDR and CDR2 SFDVKD come from the germline V gene. The CDR3 has 14 amino acids. Between the trimmed V and J ends, which lost 9 bases and 2 bases, there was a span of 14 bases. CDR3 sequence: CATENGGLTDTQYF. The CDR3 nucleotides are TGTGCCACCGAGAACGGAGGCCTCACAGATACGCAGTATTTT.